The present TCR beta chain was sequenced within a study of T cells in Graves' hyperthyroidism and ophthalmopathy. Germline CDR1 and CDR2: MGHRA and YSYEKL. V lost 0 bases to trimming and J lost 1 base; unmatched junction nucleotides: 8. CDR3 size: 18 residues. Researchers took RNA transcripts and amplified the TCR beta CDR3 regions from them. TCR CDR3 regions were first amplified by RT-PCR with HTBI primers. TCRdb reprocessed the multiplex PCR reads with MiXCR, giving one entry per CDR3 protein. The sample shows a few hundred thousand distinct CDR3 sequences, 12% to 15% of them seen only once. This clonotype has more than one count but fewer than ten.

Material for sequencing was blood. The receptor comes from a middle-aged woman with Graves' hyperthyroidism. This chain links TRBV4-1 with TRBJ2-1, with 8 bases matching TRBD2. CDR3 amino acids: CASSQDPNREGSYNEQFF. The CDR3 DNA reads TGCGCCAGCAGCCAAGACCCCAATCGGGAGGGGTCCTACAATGAGCAGTTCTTC.